This entry features one T cell receptor beta chain sequence. Its antigen remains unidentified. cDNA prepared by RNA extraction and subsequent reverse transcription served as the template for sequencing. Profiling relied on immunoSEQ multiplex PCR, and the TCRdb table lists in-frame clones only, not all of them. The sample shows about 170,000 clones, roughly 70% of them seen only once. This CDR3 has 13 amino acids. Germline-derived CDR1 and CDR2 are PRHDT and FYEKMQ (reference sequence). Trimming removed 0 bases at V and 6 bases at J, with 8 bases between. Peripheral blood and lesional scalp punch biopsies came from alopecia areata patients. The data are from a study of CD8+ T cells in alopecia areata. Study context: Tofacitinib was taken orally by treated patients, and the dose was 5 to 10 mg twice daily. Tofacitinib therapy lasting 6 to 18 months was followed by 6 months off drug. Regarding the study as a whole: Sequence data from scalp samples additionally include resident alphabeta T cells of normal skin.

Specimen: CD8+ T cells sorted from blood, collected at week 0. This chain uses TRBV13 with TRBJ1-2, with D perhaps matching TRBD1 (5 bases). The TCR sequence derives from a human donor with alopecia areata. DNA of the CDR3: TGTGCCAGCAGCTTAGGCAGGGTAGATGGCTACACCTTC. Translation: CASSLGRVDGYTF.